The 14 T cell receptor beta chains listed next were all sequenced from one sample in a study of blood T cell repertoires in COVID-19. Only in-frame clones appear in the TCRdb table, and some are missing; sequencing was by immunoSEQ multiplex PCR. The repertoire has around 97,000 clones, 70% to 90% of them found once; the top ten carry approximately 3.1%. The sample consisted of peripheral blood. The source of these receptors is a man aged 50-59 years in a cohort sampled during active COVID-19.

The rearrangement links TRBV9 to TRBJ1-6; D call uncertain. Germline loops: CDR1 SGDLS, CDR2 YYNGEE. The CDR3 is 14 amino acids. Trimming removed 4 bases from V and 7 bases from J, with 12 bases in between. CDR3 amino acids: CASSPGLENSPLHF. Here the CDR3 DNA reads TGTGCCAGCAGCCCCGGGTTGGAGAATTCACCCCTCCACTTT.

V gene TRBV5-4 combines with J gene TRBJ1-2; 8 nucleotides line up with TRBD1. The CDR3 runs to 13 residues. Germline loops: CDR1 SGHNT, CDR2 YYREEE (reference sequence). The junction had 5 bases not matched to a gene; V was cut back by 5 bases and J by 5 bases. CDR3: CASSTQGAYGYTF. DNA for the CDR3: TGTGCCAGCAGTACGCAGGGGGCTTATGGCTACACCTTC.

The chain employs TRBV10-3 and TRBJ1-2, with TRBD1 matching over 8 bases. CDR1 ENHRY and CDR2 SYGVKD come from the germline V gene. The CDR3 sequence is 13 residues long. V gave up 4 bases and J gave up 4 bases; unmatched junction bases: 2. CDR3 amino acids: CAISGTGFYGYTF. The CDR3, as DNA: TGTGCCATCAGTGGGACAGGGTTCTATGGCTACACCTTC.

V gene TRBV5-1 combines with J gene TRBJ2-1, with D possibly TRBD2 on 7 matching bases. The germline CDR1 and CDR2 sequences are SGHRS and YFSETQ. Trimming took 0 bases from V and 0 from J, leaving 10 bases between them. This CDR3 has 16 residues. The CDR3 DNA reads TGCGCCAGCAGCTTGGGTGGGGGGGCCTCCTACAATGAGCAGTTCTTC. It codes for CASSLGGGASYNEQFF.

The CDR3 loop is CASQEEIAKNIQYF. The CDR3 DNA is TGTGCCAGTCAGGAGGAAATAGCCAAAAACATTCAGTACTTC. This chain connects TRBV19 to TRBJ2-4; D perhaps matches TRBD2 (5 bases). Trimming pared 8 bases from V and 0 bases from J, leaving 11 bases between. This CDR3 has 14 residues. Germline lookup yields CDR1 LNHDA and CDR2 SQIVND (reference sequence).

V gene TRBV28 combines with J gene TRBJ2-4; tentative D call: TRBD1 (6 bases). The CDR3 is made up of 16 amino acids. CDR1 is MDHEN, CDR2 SYDVKM, per germline. Trimming left V 6 bases short and J 1 base short, with 16 bases between. CDR3 coding DNA: TGTGCCAGCAGAAAGACAGGTGTTTCGGCCAAAAACATTCAGTACTTC. This translates into CASRKTGVSAKNIQYF.

The chain carries TRBV24-1 and TRBJ2-1, with D possibly TRBD2 on 6 matching bases. The CDR3 contains 15 residues. The germline CDR1 and CDR2 sequences are KGHDR and SFDVKD. Trimming shortened V by 1 base and J by 6 bases, and 12 bases separated the two germline ends. CDR3 sequence (DNA): TGTGCCACCAGTGATTTAGAGGAGGGCCCCAATGAGCAGTTCTTC. The encoded protein is CATSDLEEGPNEQFF.

V gene TRBV2 combines with J gene TRBJ2-5; 7 bases align to TRBD2. CDR1 is SNHLY, CDR2 FYNNEI, per germline. Trimming took 3 bases from V and 5 from J; bases not matched to a gene: 6. The CDR3 length is 14 residues. CDR3 loop: CASSDGGIGETQYF. The CDR3 coding sequence is TGTGCCAGCAGTGACGGGGGGATCGGGGAGACCCAGTACTTC. Drawing the rest from reference TRBV2 and TRBJ2-5, the complete variable domain is EPEVTQTPSHQVTQMGQEVILRCVPISNHLYFYWYRQILGQKVEFLVSFYNNEISEKSEIFDDQFSVERPDGSNFTLKIRSTKLEDSAMYFCASSDGGIGETQYFGPGTRLLVL.

The V and J genes are TRBV6-5 and TRBJ1-4, with 8 bases matching TRBD1. CDR3 length equals 15 residues. With 2 bases clipped from V and 7 bases from J, the junction kept 6 bases outside the gene matches. The germline gives CDR1 MNHEY, CDR2 SVGAGI. The CDR3 region is CASSYGRRGREKLFF. CDR3 nucleotide sequence: TGTGCCAGCAGTTACGGTCGCAGGGGGCGTGAAAAACTGTTTTTT.

The chain uses TRBV3-1 (or the pseudogene TRBV3-2) and TRBJ2-7; 7 bases line up with TRBD1. CDR1 LGHDT and CDR2 YNNKEL come from the germline V gene (reference sequence). The CDR3 is 15 amino acids. V shed 1 base and J 2 bases; nucleotides not matched to a gene: 5. The CDR3 region is CASSQGTGDTYEQYF. The CDR3 DNA sequence: TGTGCCAGCAGCCAAGGGACAGGTGATACCTACGAGCAGTACTTC.

V gene TRBV19 combines with J gene TRBJ1-6, with D maybe TRBD1 (5 bases). The germline gives CDR1 LNHDA, CDR2 SQIVND (reference sequence). This CDR3 contains 16 residues. Trimming removed 2 bases at V and 6 bases at J, with 14 bases between. CDR3 sequence reads: CASSISEGPGNSPLHF. The CDR3 nucleotides are TGTGCCAGTAGTATATCGGAGGGGCCTGGTAATTCACCCCTCCACTTT.

This sequence joins TRBV10-1 and TRBJ2-1; the match to TRBD2 covers 9 bases. Germline V CDR1 and CDR2: WNHNN, SYGVQD (reference sequence). J gave up 0 bases and V 6 bases, and 3 bases lay outside the gene matches. The CDR3 runs 15 residues. Here the CDR3 reads CASRAGGSSYNEQFF. DNA of the CDR3: TGCGCCAGCAGAGCGGGGGGCAGCTCCTACAATGAGCAGTTCTTC.

This chain links TRBV12-3 or TRBV12-4 with TRBJ2-3, with D unclear. V was clipped by 5 bases and J by 4 bases, with 4 bases between them. The CDR3 is 11 residues long. CDR3 sequence: CASSRSDTQYF. For the CDR3, the DNA is TGTGCCAGCAGTCGGTCAGATACGCAGTATTTT.

The V gene is TRBV9, the J gene TRBJ2-3; D ambiguous. The CDR3 sequence is 13 residues long. Germline CDR1 is SGDLS and CDR2 is YYNGEE. The germline V and J ends were trimmed by 0 bases and 10 bases, with 12 bases remaining between them. The CDR3, as DNA: TGTGCCAGCAGCGTAGTGAGTAGCCGGGCGCAGTATTTT. Amino acids: CASSVVSSRAQYF.